Presented here are 26 T cell receptor beta chains from one specimen sequenced in a study of blood T cell repertoires in COVID-19. Sequencing was performed with immunoSEQ multiplex PCR; in TCRdb, only in-frame clones are kept and a portion is missing. The table lists around 240,000 clones, about 83% of them singletons. Sample: peripheral blood. All receptors come from a woman aged 50 to 65 with acute or convalescent COVID-19.

This clone has only a few counts. This sequence joins TRBV6-5 and TRBJ2-5; 11 bases are shared with TRBD2. The germline V gene encodes CDR1 MNHEY and CDR2 SVGAGI. The CDR3 sequence is 14 residues long. The V segment lost 10 bases and the J segment 1 base; nucleotides outside the gene matches: 5. The CDR3 nucleotides read TGTGCCACCTTAGCGGGGGGGTTCCAAGAGACCCAGTACTTC. The encoded protein is CATLAGGFQETQYF.

This rearrangement joins TRBV11-2 to TRBJ2-3; D might be TRBD2 (5 bases). Germline CDR1 reads SGHAT; CDR2 reads FQNNGV. The CDR3 is 13 residues long. V lost 2 bases to trimming and J lost 6 bases, with 9 bases between them. The CDR3 DNA is TGTGCCAGCAGCTTATCAACGGGGGATACGCAGTATTTT. This sequence encodes CASSLSTGDTQYF.

V usage is TRBV4-2 and J usage is TRBJ1-4; possibly TRBD1 for D (5 bases). The CDR3 totals 15 residues. Germline CDR1 LGHNA, CDR2 YNFKEQ. V was pared by 0 bases and J by 7 bases, with 12 bases between. The CDR3 is CASSQDSREGEKLFF. The DNA of the CDR3 is TGTGCCAGCAGCCAAGATAGCAGGGAAGGTGAAAAACTGTTTTTT.

The chain recombines TRBV29-1 with TRBJ2-7; tentatively, D is TRBD1 (6 bases). Germline lookup yields CDR1 SQVTM and CDR2 ANQGSEA. Trimming stripped 1 base from V and 7 bases from J, with 17 bases between. The CDR3 runs 14 residues. The CDR3 sequence: CSVEVGSGVGEQYF. The DNA of the CDR3 is TGCAGCGTTGAAGTTGGGTCAGGGGTAGGGGAGCAGTACTTC.

DNA for the CDR3: TGTGCCAGCAGCCAACACAGGGGGCAGGCAGATACGCAGTATTTT. Amino acids: CASSQHRGQADTQYF. The V call is TRBV3-1 (or the pseudogene TRBV3-2), the J call TRBJ2-3; TRBD1 matches at 9 bases. Looked up from germline, CDR1 is LGHDT and CDR2 is YNNKEL (reference sequence). CDR3 length: 15 residues. J gave up 4 bases and V 2 bases, and 4 bases lay outside the gene matches.

For the CDR3, the DNA is TGTGCCAGCAGTACCCGGACTAGCCAAGAGACCCAGTACTTC. It translates to CASSTRTSQETQYF. The genes are TRBV28 and TRBJ2-5, with TRBD2 identical over 7 bases. CDR1 MDHEN and CDR2 SYDVKM come from the germline V gene. CDR3 length equals 14 residues. J was trimmed by 1 base and V by 5 bases; bases with no gene match: 4.

The V and J genes are TRBV7-2 and TRBJ1-5; D is ambiguous. The CDR3 length is 15 residues. CDR1 SGHTA and CDR2 FQGNSA come from the germline V gene. V lost 0 bases and J lost 7, with 13 bases in between. CDR3 region: CASSLARDRPQPQHF. The DNA of the CDR3 is TGTGCCAGCAGCTTAGCGCGGGATAGACCACAGCCCCAGCATTTT.

The chain links TRBV7-2 to TRBJ1-6; D remains ambiguous. From germline, CDR1 is SGHTA and CDR2 FQGNSA. This CDR3 contains 14 residues. V was clipped by 1 base and J by 6 bases, with 7 bases between them. The CDR3: CASSLGTGNSPLHF. The CDR3, as DNA: TGTGCCAGCAGCTTAGGCACTGGTAATTCACCCCTCCACTTT. The full variable domain, its missing parts supplied by reference TRBV7-2 and TRBJ1-6, is GAGVSQSPSNKVTEKGKDVELRCDPISGHTALYWYRQSLGQGLEFLIYFQGNSAPDKSGLPSDRFSAERTGGSVSTLTIQRTQQEDSAVYLCASSLGTGNSPLHFGNGTRLTVT.

This chain connects TRBV6-5 to TRBJ1-1; D not certain. The CDR3 extends over 15 amino acids. Trimming shortened V by 5 bases and J by 3 bases, and 16 bases separated the two germline ends. CDR1 MNHEY and CDR2 SVGAGI come from the germline V gene. CDR3 coding DNA: TGTGCCAGCAGTACCCTATTCGGGAAACACACTGAAGCTTTCTTT. Protein: CASSTLFGKHTEAFF.

V gene TRBV4-1 combines with J gene TRBJ1-5; D remains unclear. The CDR3 has 13 residues. Between the trimmed V and J ends, which lost 0 bases and 7 bases, there was a span of 7 bases. Germline CDR1 and CDR2: MGHRA and YSYEKL. This CDR3 is CASSQDTEQPQHF. The CDR3 nucleotides read TGCGCCAGCAGCCAAGATACAGAACAGCCCCAGCATTTT.

The V and J genes are TRBV27 and TRBJ1-4; weak D call: TRBD1 (5 bases). Germline V CDR1 and CDR2: MNHEY, SMNVEV (reference sequence). Trimming stripped 2 bases from V and 3 bases from J, with 10 bases between. The CDR3 runs to 15 residues. CDR3 region: CASSLAGDPNEKLFF. The CDR3 DNA reads as TGTGCCAGCAGTTTAGCGGGGGACCCTAATGAAAAACTGTTTTTT.

V is TRBV28 and J is TRBJ1-5; D may be TRBD1 (6 bases). Germline V lookup: CDR1 MDHEN, CDR2 SYDVKM. The V gene lost 5 bases and the J gene lost 6 bases, with 14 bases spanning the gap. CDR3 length equals 14 residues. The CDR3 sequence is CASSPSTGFQPQHF. CDR3 nucleotides: TGTGCCAGCAGTCCCTCTACAGGGTTTCAGCCCCAGCATTTT.

V gene TRBV23-1 combines with J gene TRBJ1-5; D gene ambiguous. TRBV23-1 is known as an ORF, though its function is uncertain. The CDR3 runs to 13 residues. The germline V and J ends were trimmed by 6 bases and 6 bases, with 12 bases remaining between them. The CDR3 nucleotides are TGCGCCAGCAGCCCCGCCGCGGGTCAGCCCCAGCATTTT. The encoded protein is CASSPAAGQPQHF.

The CDR3 DNA reads as TGTGCCAGCAGCCCCAGGGGCGGGGGATACAATGAGCAGTTCTTC. Translated, it gives CASSPRGGGYNEQFF. This chain connects TRBV5-6 to TRBJ2-1, with a possible D match to TRBD2 (7 bases). Germline V CDR1 and CDR2: SGHDT, YYEEEE. The CDR3 runs 15 residues. V gave up 4 bases and J gave up 4 bases, with 15 bases separating them.

J is TRBJ2-7 and V is TRBV9; 8 bases are a match to TRBD2. Trimming cost V 3 bases and J 2 bases; bases outside gene matches: 4. This CDR3 is 14 amino acids long. Germline loops: CDR1 SGDLS, CDR2 YYNGEE. The CDR3 DNA sequence: TGTGCCAGCAGCGGTAGCGGGGCGCCCTACGAGCAGTACTTC. This sequence encodes CASSGSGAPYEQYF.

The genes are TRBV5-1 and TRBJ2-3; tentative D call: TRBD2 (5 bases). The CDR3 totals 14 residues. The V gene lost 4 bases and the J gene lost 2 bases, with 11 bases spanning the gap. Germline V gene data show CDR1 as SGHRS and CDR2 as YFSETQ. CDR3 in amino acids: CASSPGITTDTQYF. As DNA, the CDR3 is TGCGCCAGCAGCCCCGGGATAACCACAGATACGCAGTATTTT.

The chain has TRBV9 and TRBJ2-1; D is perhaps TRBD2 (6 bases). This CDR3 region has 14 residues. Germline V lookup: CDR1 SGDLS, CDR2 YYNGEE. Trimming removed 3 bases from V and 8 bases from J, with 15 bases in between. CDR3 bases: TGTGCCAGCAGCGCCCTAACTAGCAGCTATGAGCAGTTCTTC. As protein: CASSALTSSYEQFF.

The chain employs TRBV6-7 and TRBJ2-2, with a weak D call TRBD2 (5 bases). TRBV6-7 is classed as an ORF, of uncertain function. The V gene lost 7 bases and the J gene lost 1 base, with 16 bases spanning the gap. This CDR3 has 16 residues. The CDR3 bases are TGTGCCAGCAAGAGCGGAGAGCGAAGGAACACCGGGGAGCTGTTTTTT. Its protein is CASKSGERRNTGELFF.

The rearrangement links TRBV30 to TRBJ1-2; 10 bases are shared with TRBD1. CDR1 is GTSNPN and CDR2 is SVGIG in the germline V gene (reference sequence). This CDR3 comprises 13 residues. After removal of 3 bases from V and 6 bases from J, the junction contained 4 bases not matched to a gene. The CDR3 region is CAWRDRGEDGYTF. CDR3 nucleotide sequence: TGTGCCTGGAGGGACAGGGGGGAGGATGGCTACACCTTC.

The chain has TRBV19 and TRBJ1-1; 12 nucleotides agree with TRBD1. The CDR3 is made up of 16 amino acids. V lost 4 bases to trimming and J lost 6 bases; unmatched junction nucleotides: 9. CDR1 is LNHDA, CDR2 SQIVND, per germline (reference sequence). The CDR3 reads CASSTSLGQGASEAFF. The CDR3 DNA is TGTGCCAGTAGTACGTCTCTGGGACAGGGGGCATCTGAAGCTTTCTTT.

The rearrangement links TRBV28 to TRBJ2-3; TRBD2 aligns across 8 bases. This CDR3 spans 16 amino acids. The junction had 10 bases not matched to a gene; V was cut back by 6 bases and J by 2 bases. Per the germline V gene, CDR1 is MDHEN and CDR2 is SYDVKM. CDR3 bases: TGTGCCAGCAGGTCTAACCGGGGGGGCCTCACAGATACGCAGTATTTT. Translated, it gives CASRSNRGGLTDTQYF.

This clone turned up a few times. This chain connects TRBV12-3 or TRBV12-4 to TRBJ1-2; TRBD1 agrees at 9 bases. J gave up 6 bases and V 7 bases, and 6 bases lay outside the gene matches. The CDR3 is 13 amino acids. The CDR3 sequence: CASTWTGVDGYTF. For the CDR3, the DNA is TGTGCCAGCACCTGGACAGGGGTGGATGGCTACACCTTC.

The table lists this clone with a few counts. V is TRBV28 and J is TRBJ1-2, with 8 bases lining up with TRBD1. Trimming cost V 5 bases and J 6 bases; bases outside gene matches: 8. CDR1 is MDHEN and CDR2 is SYDVKM in the germline V gene. This CDR3 has 14 amino acids. CDR3 protein: CASSPWDRPDGYTF. For the CDR3, the DNA is TGTGCCAGCAGTCCTTGGGACAGGCCGGATGGCTACACCTTC.

This clone has a single count. V and J are TRBV7-8 and TRBJ2-1, with 13 bases identical to TRBD2. There are 16 residues in the CDR3. From germline, CDR1 is SGHVS and CDR2 FQNEAQ. Trimming at V came to 3 bases and at J to 3 bases, leaving 2 bases not matched to a gene. The CDR3 DNA follows: TGTGCCAGCAGCTTGGGACTAGCGGGGATCTACAATGAGCAGTTCTTC. Translated, it gives CASSLGLAGIYNEQFF. Full variable domain (remainder filled in from reference TRBV7-8 and TRBJ2-1): GAGVSQSPRYKVAKRGQDVALRCDPISGHVSLFWYQQALGQGPEFLTYFQNEAQLDKSGLPSDRFFAERPEGSVSTLKIQRTQQEDSAVYLCASSLGLAGIYNEQFFGPGTRLTVL.

V is TRBV23-1 and J is TRBJ2-1; D gene unclear. TRBV23-1 is annotated as an ORF whose role is uncertain. The CDR3 runs 15 residues. V lost 0 bases and J 4 bases, leaving 10 bases between the germline ends. CDR3 DNA: TGCGCCAGCAGTCAATCGCAACGCCTATACAATGAGCAGTTCTTC. Translation: CASSQSQRLYNEQFF.

V gene TRBV28 combines with J gene TRBJ2-7, with 14 bases aligning to TRBD2. The V gene's germline CDR1 is MDHEN and CDR2 SYDVKM. CDR3 size: 15 residues. V dropped 7 bases and J dropped 6; count of bases not matched to a gene: 8. CDR3 in DNA: TGTGCCAGCACGGGACTAGCGGGGGCGGGCGGCGAGCAGTACTTC. Translated, it gives CASTGLAGAGGEQYF.